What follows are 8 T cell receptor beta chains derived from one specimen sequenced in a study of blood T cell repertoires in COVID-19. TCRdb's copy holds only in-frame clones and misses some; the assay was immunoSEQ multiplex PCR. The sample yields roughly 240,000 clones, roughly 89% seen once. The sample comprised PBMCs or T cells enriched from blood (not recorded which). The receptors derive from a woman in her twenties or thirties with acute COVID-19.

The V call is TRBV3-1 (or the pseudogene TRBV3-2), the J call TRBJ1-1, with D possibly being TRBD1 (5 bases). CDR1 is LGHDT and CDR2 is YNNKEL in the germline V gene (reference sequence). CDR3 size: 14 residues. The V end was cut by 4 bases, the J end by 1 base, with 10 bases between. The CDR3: CASSPGGANTEAFF. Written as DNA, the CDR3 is TGTGCCAGCAGCCCCGGTGGGGCGAACACTGAAGCTTTCTTT.

The CDR3 coding sequence is TGTGCCAGAAGCGGCCGGATCGGGCCCGGGGGCAAAAACATTCAGTACTTC. Translating gives CARSGRIGPGGKNIQYF. This rearrangement joins TRBV5-3 to TRBJ2-4; a weak D match, TRBD2 (6 bases). TRBV5-3 is classed as an ORF, of uncertain function. V dropped 4 bases and J dropped 3 bases, with 20 bases sitting between them. CDR3 length: 17 residues.

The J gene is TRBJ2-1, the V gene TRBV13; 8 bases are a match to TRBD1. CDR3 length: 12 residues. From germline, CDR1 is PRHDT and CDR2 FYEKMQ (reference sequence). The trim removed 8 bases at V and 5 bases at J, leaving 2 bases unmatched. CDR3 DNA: TGTGCCAGCGACAGGGGTGACAATGAGCAGTTCTTC. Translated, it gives CASDRGDNEQFF.

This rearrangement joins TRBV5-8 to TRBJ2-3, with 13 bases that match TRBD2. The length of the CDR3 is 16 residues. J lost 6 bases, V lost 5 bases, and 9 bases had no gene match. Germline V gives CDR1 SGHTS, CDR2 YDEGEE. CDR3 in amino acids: CASSPGLAGSVDTQYF. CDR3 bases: TGTGCCAGCAGTCCGGGACTAGCGGGGTCAGTGGATACGCAGTATTTT.

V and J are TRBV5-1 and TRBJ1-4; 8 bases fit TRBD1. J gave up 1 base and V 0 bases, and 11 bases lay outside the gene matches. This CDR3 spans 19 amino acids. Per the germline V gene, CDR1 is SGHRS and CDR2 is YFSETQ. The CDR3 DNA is TGCGCCAGCAGCTTGGAGCCCGGACAGGGCGTCGGAACTAATGAAAAACTGTTTTTT. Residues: CASSLEPGQGVGTNEKLFF. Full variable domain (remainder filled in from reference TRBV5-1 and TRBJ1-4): KAGVTQTPRYLIKTRGQQVTLSCSPISGHRSVSWYQQTPGQGLQFLFEYFSETQRNKGNFPGRFSGRQFSNSRSEMNVSTLELGDSALYLCASSLEPGQGVGTNEKLFFGSGTQLSVL.

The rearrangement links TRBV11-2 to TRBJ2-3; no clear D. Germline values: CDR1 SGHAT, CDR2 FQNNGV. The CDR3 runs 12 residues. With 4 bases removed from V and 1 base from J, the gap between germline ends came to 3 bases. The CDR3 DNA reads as TGTGCCAGCAGCTCTGGCACAGATACGCAGTATTTT. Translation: CASSSGTDTQYF.

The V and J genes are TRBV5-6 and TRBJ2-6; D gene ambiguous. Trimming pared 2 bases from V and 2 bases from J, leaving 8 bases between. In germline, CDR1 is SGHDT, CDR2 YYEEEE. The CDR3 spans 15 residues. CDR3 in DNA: TGTGCCAGCAGCTTTACCCAGACTGGGGCCAACGTCCTGACTTTC. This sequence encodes CASSFTQTGANVLTF.

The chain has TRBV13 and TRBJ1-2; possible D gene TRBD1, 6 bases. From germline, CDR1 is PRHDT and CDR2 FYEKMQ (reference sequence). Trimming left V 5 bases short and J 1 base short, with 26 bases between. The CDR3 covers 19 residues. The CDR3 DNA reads TGTGCCAGCAGCCTATACAGGGTTCGGTTATCAGAGGATAACTATGGCTACACCTTC. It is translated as CASSLYRVRLSEDNYGYTF.